A single TCR beta chain is shown here with its context. Its antigen is still unknown. Combining a sample-barcoded 5' primer with a J-beta primer mix, a second PCR ran for 7 to 11 cycles. TCRdb analysed the 5' RACE reads with MiXCR anew, one entry per CDR3 protein. The sample has around 1.7 million distinct CDR3 sequences, approximately 30% seen once. The data stem from a study of blood T cells in healthy people across ages. Study outcomes and limitations: Relative to aged donors, long-lived donors carried more naive CD4+ cells and displayed higher diversity.

Germline lookup yields CDR1 LGHNA and CDR2 YSLEER. With 5 bases removed from V and 5 bases from J, the gap between germline ends came to 26 bases. The CDR3 runs 18 residues. This chain connects TRBV4-3 to TRBJ2-3, with a tentative D call TRBD2 (6 bases). This receptor was obtained from a woman in her twenties or thirties in good health. Sequencing used blood. The DNA of the CDR3 is TGCGCCAGCAGCTCTTCTTGGGGGTGGCCGGGAGCTATAGATACGCAGTATTTT. It encodes CASSSSWGWPGAIDTQYF.